Given below is one T cell receptor beta chain in context. This receptor's antigen is unknown. No base-level quality is on record; no much larger clone is a single base apart. The CDR3, from cysteine to phenylalanine, totals 12 residues. The read is trimmed to its CDR3 DNA, 36 bases read in frame from base 1. V lost 4 bases and J lost 8 bases; the stretch between them is 11 bases long. The CDR1 and CDR2 encoded by the germline V gene are MNHEY and SVGAGI. This specimen comes from a study of cytomegalovirus exposure and HLA in healthy donors (dated by TCRdb to about 2017). For the wider study: An earlier analysis of approximately 640 of the donors reported more than 250 Gb of sequence data and around 120 million unique TCR beta sequences from approximately 180 million T cells. About 330 gigabases of sequencing data and 75 million to 85 million unique TCR sequences made up an early release that covered approximately 700 HLA-typed donors. Of the roughly 420 genotyped donors, roughly 80% were placed in the genetic ancestry cluster associated with self-reported Caucasian donors. A separate validation cohort of over 95 different subjects was used in addition to the 666-subject first cohort. In a later analysis, previously published TCR beta repertoires from some 640 donors were re-analyzed and high-resolution HLA genotyping was added so that TCR occurrence patterns could be studied. Across some 400 genotyped donors of the cohort, an average of about 220,000 unique TCR beta nucleotide sequences per donor were sequenced, and roughly a sixth of those sequences were non-productive. About five DR-DQ haplotypes were handled as single units for association and clustering, since linkage in the cohort was strong. To decide whether each TCR beta V gene segment behaved as functional or pseudogenic, an earlier analysis of some 600 of the donors relied on high-throughput TCR beta sequencing. Class I and class II HLA loci were covered by the typing at four-digit resolution. In a later genetic analysis, genome-wide SNP genotypes for 398 of the 666 donors were used, and that subset was treated as a discovery cohort. Using immunosequencing, the study profiled T cell repertoires from approximately 700 subjects and related those repertoires to cytomegalovirus serostatus. All discovery cohort repertoires had been generated on a single sequencing platform. The aim of the study was to test whether cataloging public T cell receptors could identify signatures of past pathogen exposure. Rather than drawing on any new phenotypic data, the later analysis identified candidate immune exposures from TCR beta sequences and the way those sequences occurred across donors. Donor age, sex, ethnicity and CMV serostatus were collected together with the repertoire data. The study combined high-throughput TCR immunosequencing, statistical association of individual TCRs with disease status, and machine learning to predict cytomegalovirus infection status. The number of donors typed differed by locus, with roughly 620-630 for A, B, C, DRB1 and DQB1, around 560 for DQA1, about 610 for DPA1, and over 400 for DPB1.

Here is what the overall study found, with its caveats: In vitro tests confirmed that three of the cytomegalovirus-associated TCR beta chains recognize cytomegalovirus antigens. According to a later analysis, TCR association rates differed among HLA loci, with DRB1 alleles showing the most associated TCRs and HLA-C alleles showing the fewest. Correlated functional status among segregating V segments might be attributable to linkage disequilibrium, but an unknown experimental factor could not be ruled out. The classifier was reported to diagnose cytomegalovirus status with high specificity and sensitivity in both the original and validation cohorts. According to a later analysis, parvovirus B19, influenza, CMV and Epstein-Barr virus appeared linked to several top co-occurrence clusters. A cluster of highly shared sequence variants was judged likely to be a technical artifact of the sequencing pipeline. Across donors, most TCR sequences were observed very rarely, whereas some public TCRs were present in many individuals. Because counts were too low, about 18 rarely observed V segments, including chromosome 9 orphons, were excluded from the earlier analysis of roughly 580 of the donors. Because HLA typing was unavailable for some donors at each locus, only the typed subset was used in association tests. Presence/absence analyses assumed roughly uniform sequencing depth across donors, an assumption that may not hold. In an earlier analysis of some 500 of the donors, most TCR beta V segments were observed in productive rearrangements about 87% or about 30% of the time, broadly matching IMGT annotations. The 87-base-pair reads could not distinguish some IMGT-functional V segments, including TRBV6-2 and TRBV6-3, so those segments were excluded. According to the authors, the approach could potentially be generalized to other disease states and immunological phenotypes. A further reported finding was that TCR beta sequences accurately predicted the HLA-A and HLA-B alleles for most subjects in the first cohort. In a later genetic analysis, a missense DCLRE1C variant was associated with V-gene and J-gene trimming of TCR beta chains, and the association was replicated in an independent cohort. Most CMV-associated TCR beta chains appeared to be HLA-restricted in a later analysis, and the HLA associations seemed to be driven largely by CMV exposure. At a false discovery rate of 0.05, a later analysis linked approximately 18,000 TCR beta sequences to specific HLA alleles. CMV serostatus was the only immune exposure information available for the cohort. In a later analysis, HLA-associated TCR beta chains were found to be more clonally expanded and to have lower generation probabilities than equally common non-associated chains. A later genetic analysis reported fewer N-insertions in productive TCRs among donors in an Asian-associated ancestry cluster than the approximately 670-donor mean. Strong co-occurrence of HLA alleles, especially DR and DQ, made assigning TCR associations to individual alleles difficult. This cohort had only TCR beta chains sequenced, and the lack of alpha or paired-chain data limited which features could be detected. In the study, some 180 TCR beta chains were listed as associated with cytomegalovirus.

The receptor library was made with the immunoSEQ multiplex PCR assay. For the multiplex PCR, a mixture combining 60 forward primers for TCR Vbeta segments and 13 reverse primers for TCR Jbeta segments was used. The CDR3 region of rearranged TCR beta genes was amplified from genomic DNA by a multiplex PCR assay. The Illumina HiSeq System was used to sequence the amplified TCR beta libraries as 87-base-pair reads. From the authors' description of their analysis: A later analysis tallied tens of millions of unique TCR beta chains across the 700 or so repertoires, and about 12 million of those chains were shared by two or more donors. To remove PCR and sequencing errors, raw reads were error-corrected and collapsed into unique sequences using a nearest-neighbor algorithm that merged closely related sequences. To assign V, D and J gene segments, CDR3 sequences were aligned to IMGT reference sequences. For a sequence to be retained, a match of at least six nucleotides was required to both a V gene segment and a J gene segment. A rearrangement was called productive if the CDR3 had no stop codons and remained in frame with V and J, and every other rearrangement was called non-productive. Following IMGT convention, CDR3 was defined as the stretch from the second conserved V-encoded cysteine to the conserved J-encoded phenylalanine. Sequences without an unambiguous match to a single V gene segment were excluded from the earlier analysis of 587 of the donors. In an earlier analysis of approximately 590 of the donors, a V segment was called functional when productive rearrangements were above 56.7%, and segregating when the standard deviation between donors exceeded 5%. To diagnose cytomegalovirus status from the catalog of TCR beta chain sequences, a statistical classification framework was built. V and J gene assignment, in a later analysis, came from comparing TCR nucleotide sequences with IMGT/GENE-DB human TR gene sequences. The TCRdist pipeline was used in a later analysis to assign CDR3 sequences and most-parsimonious VDJ recombination scenarios. In a later analysis, every TCR beta chain was defined by the combination of its CDR3 amino acid sequence and its V-gene family, and reads without a unique V-gene family were dropped. To address suspected cross-contamination and a sequencing artifact, a later analysis removed a few hundred highly shared, low-generation-probability nucleotide sequences. For each public chain, a later analysis derived a clonal expansion index from normalized ranks of inferred template counts within each repertoire. A later analysis computed generation probabilities with a VDJ recombination model fitted to out-of-frame rearrangements, and checked the results against IGoR. In a later analysis, hypergeometric tests were used to score TCR-TCR, TCR-HLA and TCR-CMV co-occurrence, with a repertoire-size bias correction applied to TCR pairs. To estimate false discovery rates, a later analysis permuted the HLA or CMV assignments 20 times. In a later analysis, co-occurring TCRs were grouped using DBSCAN, and TCRdist sequence similarity was added for clustering within HLA-allele-positive subsets. Repertoires with fewer than 30,000 or more than 120,000 public chains, plus five repertoires with anomalous nucleotide sharing, were excluded from co-occurrence clustering. The table comes from immuneACCESS by way of TCRdb, which keeps in-frame sequences with V and J called. Part of the clones is missing from these tables; in studies checked, under half for an unresolved V gene and the rest for unknown reasons. The V and J calls and clone size come from that table; D and trimming were worked out from the DNA. This sample gives roughly 60,000 clones in total; around three quarters of them show up just once. Of the sample, just under 20% is held by the ten largest clones.

The cohort was made up of approximately 670 healthy bone marrow donors. At the time of sampling, all cohort members were nominally healthy, though unrecorded immune exposures were likely present. The donor tested CMV seropositive and was one of the 289 seropositive cohort members. A peripheral blood sample was collected from each donor, and TCR beta sequencing was performed on peripheral blood mononuclear cells. Genomic DNA extraction from the blood cell samples was performed with the Qiagen DNeasy Blood Extraction Kit. Material: PBMCs. The TCR comes from a woman in her sixties or seventies in good health and CMV-seropositive. The rearrangement combines TRBV6-5 with TRBJ1-2; the D gene assignment is ambiguous. CDR3 reads: CASSSQVSGYTF. The sequenced DNA: TGTGCCAGCAGTTCACAAGTTAGCGGCTACACCTTC.